The 2 T cell receptor beta chains listed next were all sequenced from one sample in a study of cytomegalovirus exposure and HLA in healthy donors. PCR used 60 Vbeta primers and 13 Jbeta primers. Generated by immunoSEQ multiplex PCR, the TCRdb table keeps only in-frame clones and is missing some. The sample totals about 130,000 clones. Material: PBMCs. All receptors come from a woman aged 40 to 50 in good health and CMV-seropositive.

The V and J genes are TRBV30 and TRBJ1-3, with D unresolved. Germline-derived CDR1 and CDR2 are GTSNPN and SVGIG (reference sequence). The length of the CDR3 is 12 residues. V was shortened by 5 bases and J by 15 bases, with 20 bases between the two germline ends. The CDR3 nucleotides read TGTGCCTGGGGAATTACGGACTACTACCCATATTTT. Translating gives CAWGITDYYPYF.

The chain recombines TRBV7-9 with TRBJ2-6, with TRBD1 as a possible D gene (6 bases). The CDR3 contains 16 residues. The germline CDR1 and CDR2 sequences are SEHNR and FQNEAQ (reference sequence). The V end lost 5 bases, the J end lost 0 bases, and 11 bases lay between the germline ends. The DNA of the CDR3 is TGTGCCAGCAGCCCGGACAGCTACTCTGGGGCCAACGTCCTGACTTTC. Its translation: CASSPDSYSGANVLTF.